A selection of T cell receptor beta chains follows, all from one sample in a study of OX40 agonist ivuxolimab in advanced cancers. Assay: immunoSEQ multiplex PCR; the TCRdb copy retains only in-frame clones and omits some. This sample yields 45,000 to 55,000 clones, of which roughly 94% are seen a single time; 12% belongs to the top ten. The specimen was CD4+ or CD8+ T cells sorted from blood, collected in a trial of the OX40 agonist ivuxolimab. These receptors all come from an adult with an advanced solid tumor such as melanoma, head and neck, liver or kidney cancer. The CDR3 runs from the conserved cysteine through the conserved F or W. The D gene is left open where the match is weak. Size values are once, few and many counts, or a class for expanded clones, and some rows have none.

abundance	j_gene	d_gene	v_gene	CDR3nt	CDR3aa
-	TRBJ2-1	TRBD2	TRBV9	TGTGCCAGCAGCGCCGGGACTACCCAGGGGCAGTTCTTC	CASSAGTTQGQFF
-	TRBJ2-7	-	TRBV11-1	TGTGCCAGCAGCACTGGACGGAACTACGAGCAGTACTTC	CASSTGRNYEQYF
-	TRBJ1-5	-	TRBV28	TGTGCCAGCAGTTTTGTTGGGGGCAATCAGCCCCAGCATTTT	CASSFVGGNQPQHF
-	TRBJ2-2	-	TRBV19	TGTGCCAGTAGTATAACACAGGGCAGCGGGGAGCTGTTTTTT	CASSITQGSGELFF
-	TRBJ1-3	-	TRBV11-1	TGTGCCAGCAGCCCTATGTTGACAGGCCCACGCGGAAACACCATATATTTT	CASSPMLTGPRGNTIYF
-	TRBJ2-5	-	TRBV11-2	TGTGCCAGCAGCTTGTACAGGGCCCAAGAGACCCAGTACTTC	CASSLYRAQETQYF
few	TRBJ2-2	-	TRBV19	TGTGCCAGTAGTATTCACCCACAATCCGCCGGGGAGCTGTTTTTT	CASSIHPQSAGELFF
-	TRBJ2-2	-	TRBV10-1	TGCGCCAGCAGGGACGGGAACACCGGGGAGCTGTTTTTT	CASRDGNTGELFF
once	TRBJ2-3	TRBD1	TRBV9	TGTGCCAGCAGCCTTCAGGGGGCCGGGACAGATACGCAGTATTTT	CASSLQGAGTDTQYF
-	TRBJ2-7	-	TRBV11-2	TGTGCCAGCAGCTTAGGGTCATACGAGCAGTACTTC	CASSLGSYEQYF
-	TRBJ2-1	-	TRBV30	TGTGCCTGGAACGCAGTGGCGTGGGATGAGCAGTTCTTC	CAWNAVAWDEQFF
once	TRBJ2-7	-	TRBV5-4	TGTGCCAGCAGCGTCGGGACTTCTAGCTCCTACGAGCAGTACTTC	CASSVGTSSSYEQYF
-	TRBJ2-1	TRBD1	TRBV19	TGTGCCAGTAGTATCCCGGGACAGGGGGCGTCCAATGAGCAGTTCTTC	CASSIPGQGASNEQFF
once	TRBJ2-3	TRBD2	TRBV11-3	TGTGCCAGCAGCTTAGCGGGACTAGCGGCGGGGGATACGCAGTATTTT	CASSLAGLAAGDTQYF
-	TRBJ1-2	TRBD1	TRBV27	TGTGCCAGCAGTTTATCGATTCCAGGGGGAGGGAACTATGGCTACACCTTC	CASSLSIPGGGNYGYTF
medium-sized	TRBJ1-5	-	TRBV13	TGTGCCAGCAGCTCCGGGGGTCAGCCCCAGCATTTT	CASSSGGQPQHF
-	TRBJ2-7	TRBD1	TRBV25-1	TGTGCCAGCAGGGGGACAGGGCGGTTAGCCGAGCAGTACTTC	CASRGTGRLAEQYF
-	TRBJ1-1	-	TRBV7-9	TGTGCCAGCAGCTTAGGTCAGGGTCTCCTTGAAGCTTTCTTT	CASSLGQGLLEAFF
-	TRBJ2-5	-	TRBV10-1	TGCGCCAGCAGTGATAGTGAAGAGACCCAGTACTTC	CASSDSEETQYF
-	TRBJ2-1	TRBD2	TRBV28	TGTGCCAGCAGTTCCCGGTGGCTAGCGGGTTACAATGAGCAGTTCTTC	CASSSRWLAGYNEQFF
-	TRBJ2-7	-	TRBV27	TGTGCCAGCTACGGGGGCCCCTACGAGCAGTACTTC	CASYGGPYEQYF
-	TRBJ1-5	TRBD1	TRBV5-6	TGTGCCAGCAGCAAAGGGACAGCAACGATCAATCCGCCCCAGCATTTT	CASSKGTATINPPQHF
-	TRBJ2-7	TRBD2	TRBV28	TGTGCCAGCAGTTTAGGGACTAGCGTAGTCTACTACGAGCAGTACTTC	CASSLGTSVVYYEQYF
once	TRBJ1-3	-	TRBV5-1	TGCGCCAGCAGCTTGACCTACTCTGGAAACACCATATATTTT	CASSLTYSGNTIYF
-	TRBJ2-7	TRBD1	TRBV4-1	TGCGCCAGCAGCCTGGGGGCAGGGGGCTACGAGCAGTACTTC	CASSLGAGGYEQYF
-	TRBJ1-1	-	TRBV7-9	TGTGCCAGCAGCGCACGGCTAGAACCTGAAGCTTTCTTT	CASSARLEPEAFF
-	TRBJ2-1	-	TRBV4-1	TGCGCCAGCAGCCAGCTCGGCGGGTCTGACAATGAGCAGTTCTTC	CASSQLGGSDNEQFF
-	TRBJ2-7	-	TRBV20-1	TGCAGTGCTAGAGTAAACCACGAGCAGTACTTC	CSARVNHEQYF
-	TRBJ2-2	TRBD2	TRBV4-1	TGCGCCAGCTCCCGGCTAGCGGGAGAGATGGCCGGGGAGCTGTTTTTT	CASSRLAGEMAGELFF
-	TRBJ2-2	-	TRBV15	TGTGCCACAGAGGCTTTGGAGGGGTCGAACACCGGGGAGCTGTTTTTT	CATEALEGSNTGELFF
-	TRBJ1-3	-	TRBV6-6	TGTGCCAGCAAGCAATACTCTGGAAACACCATATATTTT	CASKQYSGNTIYF
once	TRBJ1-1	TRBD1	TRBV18	TGTGCCAGCTCACCGACAGGGAATCTAGCTTTCTTT	CASSPTGNLAFF
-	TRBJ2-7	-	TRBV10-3	TGTGCCATCAGTGAGACAGAGAGCTCCTACGAGCAGTACTTC	CAISETESSYEQYF
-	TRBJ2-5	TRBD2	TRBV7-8	TGTGCCAGCAGCTTAAGTCTAGCGGGAGTTTCAGAGACCCAGTACTTC	CASSLSLAGVSETQYF
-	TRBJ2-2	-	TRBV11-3	TGTGCCAGCAGCTCTAGGATGGGACTTAACACCGGGGAGCTGTTTTTT	CASSSRMGLNTGELFF
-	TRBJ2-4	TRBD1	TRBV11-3	TGTGCCAGCAGCTCCCGGGACAGCGATCGTGGTGGCAAAAACATTCAGTACTTC	CASSSRDSDRGGKNIQYF
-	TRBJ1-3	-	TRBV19	TGTGCCAGTAGTATTTTTGGCACCATATATTTT	CASSIFGTIYF
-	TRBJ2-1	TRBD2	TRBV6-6	TGTGCCAGCAGCCTGACTAGCGGAGGTTTGTATGAGCAGTTCTTC	CASSLTSGGLYEQFF
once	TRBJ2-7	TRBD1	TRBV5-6	TGTGCCAGTAATGAGGGGGCTCTCGACGAGCAGTACTTC	CASNEGALDEQYF
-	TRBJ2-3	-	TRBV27	TGTGCCAGCAGTTTGGTGTCGGGAGATACGCAGTATTTT	CASSLVSGDTQYF
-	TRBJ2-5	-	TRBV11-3	TGTGCCAGCAGCTTAACCATCGGGGGAGAGACCCAGTACTTC	CASSLTIGGETQYF
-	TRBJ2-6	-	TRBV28	TGTGCCAGCAGCTTAACAGGGTCTGGGGCCAACGTCCTGACTTTC	CASSLTGSGANVLTF
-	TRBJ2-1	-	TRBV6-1	TGTGCCAGCAGTGAATGGTATGAGCAGTTCTTC	CASSEWYEQFF
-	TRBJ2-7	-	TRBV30	TGTGCCTGGGGAGCGGCCTACGAGCAGTACTTC	CAWGAAYEQYF
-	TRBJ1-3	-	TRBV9	TGTGCCAGCAGCGTAATTCCGGGCCCCTCTGGAAACACCATATATTTT	CASSVIPGPSGNTIYF
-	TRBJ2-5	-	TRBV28	TGTGCCAGCAGTTCGCCGGGGGAGACCCAGTACTTC	CASSSPGETQYF